The clone carrying this T cell receptor (beta chain) was found many times. Its antigen is not known. This entry comes from a study of blood T cells in healthy people across ages. Study findings and constraints: A roughly linear fall in TCR beta diversity per million T cells was seen with increasing age.

The V and J ends lost 5 bases and 3 bases respectively, with 11 bases between them. The CDR3 sequence is 15 residues long. CDR1 and CDR2 (germline): SGHAT, FQNNGV. Sample-barcoded 5' priming and a J-beta primer mix drove a second PCR of roughly 7 to 11 cycles. MiXCR, applied by TCRdb to the 5' RACE reads, yields one record per CDR3 protein. The data hold 750,000 to 1,000,000 distinct CDR3 sequences, with almost 30% observed a single time. This sample was shared with a second study, whose subject was T cells of mothers and their children.

The chain has TRBV11-2 and TRBJ2-6, with D maybe TRBD2 (7 bases). Specimen: blood. The receptor was derived from a middle-aged woman in good health. The CDR3 here is CASSLGGRGANVLTF. DNA for the CDR3: TGTGCCAGCAGCCTGGGGGGGCGTGGGGCCAACGTCCTGACTTTC.